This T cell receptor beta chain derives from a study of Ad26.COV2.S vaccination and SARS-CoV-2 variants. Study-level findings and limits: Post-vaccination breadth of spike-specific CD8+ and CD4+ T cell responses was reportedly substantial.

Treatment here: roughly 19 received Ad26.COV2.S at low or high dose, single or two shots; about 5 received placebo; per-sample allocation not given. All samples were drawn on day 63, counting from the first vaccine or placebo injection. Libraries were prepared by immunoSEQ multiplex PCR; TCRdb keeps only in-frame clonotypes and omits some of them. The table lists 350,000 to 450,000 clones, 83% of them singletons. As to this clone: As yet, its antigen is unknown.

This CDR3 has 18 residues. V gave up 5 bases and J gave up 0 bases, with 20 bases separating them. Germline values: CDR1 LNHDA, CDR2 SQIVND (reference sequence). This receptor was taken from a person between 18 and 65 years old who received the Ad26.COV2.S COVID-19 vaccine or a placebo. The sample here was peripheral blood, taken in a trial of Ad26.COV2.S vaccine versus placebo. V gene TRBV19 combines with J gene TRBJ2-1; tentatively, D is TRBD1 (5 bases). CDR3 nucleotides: TGTGCCAGTAGTGTTGATTCAGGGTCCCCAAGCTCCTACAATGAGCAGTTCTTC. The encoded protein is CASSVDSGSPSSYNEQFF.